Listed below are T cell receptor beta chains from one sample, sequenced in a study of shared clonotypes between healthy human individuals. Produced via immunoSEQ multiplex PCR; TCRdb's table is partial and in-frame only. The repertoire holds about 2 million clones, with roughly 95% as singletons. Material for sequencing was naive CD8+ T cells sorted from blood. Source of these receptors: a man aged 18 to 29 in good health. Each CDR3 is given with its conserved first and last residue. Each record gives: J gene, clone size, V gene, CDR3 length, D gene, CDR3 protein, CDR3 DNA. A D gene is named only where the DNA matches it firmly. Rows may omit the clone size; those that give it use once, few, many or a size class.

TRBJ1-2,NA,TRBV6-4,12,NA,CASSDFNGGYTF,TGTGCCAGCAGTGACTTCAACGGGGGCTACACCTTC
TRBJ2-2,NA,TRBV5-4,17,NA,CASSSAKTGVYTGELFF,TGTGCCAGCAGCTCGGCTAAGACAGGCGTTTACACCGGGGAGCTGTTTTTT
TRBJ2-3,NA,TRBV2,16,TRBD2,CASRGVRPPSTDTQYF,TGTGCCAGCCGGGGGGTAAGGCCCCCAAGCACAGATACGCAGTATTTT
TRBJ1-5,NA,TRBV29-1,15,NA,CSPPEGIFSNQPQHF,TGCAGCCCCCCCGAGGGCATCTTTAGCAATCAGCCCCAGCATTTT
TRBJ2-7,NA,TRBV27,13,TRBD1,CASGQGMSYEQYF,TGTGCCAGTGGACAGGGAATGTCCTACGAGCAGTACTTC
TRBJ2-7,NA,TRBV5-3,14,TRBD2,CARSRSGRMFEQYF,TGTGCCAGAAGCCGTAGCGGGAGGATGTTCGAGCAGTACTTC
TRBJ2-7,NA,TRBV19,15,NA,CASSIGVRGFHEQYF,TGTGCCAGTAGTATTGGAGTCAGGGGATTCCACGAGCAGTACTTC
TRBJ1-2,NA,TRBV5-4,13,NA,CASSEGLDYGYTF,TGTGCCAGCAGCGAAGGCCTCGACTATGGCTACACCTTC
TRBJ2-1,NA,TRBV4-1,16,TRBD2,CASSQETLAGASEQFF,TGCGCCAGCAGCCAAGAAACCCTAGCGGGAGCGAGTGAGCAGTTCTTC
TRBJ2-7,NA,TRBV6-5,15,NA,CASSVGLGASYEQYF,TGTGCCAGCAGTGTGGGGTTAGGGGCCTCCTACGAGCAGTACTTC
TRBJ1-1,NA,TRBV6-1,12,NA,CASSEDQAEAFF,TGTGCCAGCAGTGAAGATCAGGCTGAAGCTTTCTTT
TRBJ1-2,NA,TRBV7-9,12,NA,CASSLGSGGYTF,TGTGCCAGCAGCTTAGGGTCGGGTGGCTACACCTTC
TRBJ1-1,NA,TRBV9,15,NA,CASSPSGGATTEAFF,TGTGCCAGCAGCCCATCGGGGGGGGCGACCACTGAAGCTTTCTTT
TRBJ2-1,NA,TRBV6-1,15,TRBD2,CASSERLAVLNEQFF,TGTGCCAGCAGTGAGAGACTAGCGGTACTCAATGAGCAGTTCTTC
TRBJ1-3,NA,TRBV20-1,11,NA,CSAMDSNTIYF,TGCAGTGCTATGGACAGTAACACCATATATTTT
TRBJ2-3,NA,TRBV13,14,NA,CASSMWGATDTQYF,TGTGCCAGCAGTATGTGGGGGGCCACAGATACGCAGTATTTT
TRBJ2-7,NA,TRBV30,13,TRBD2,CAWSKREGYEQYF,TGTGCCTGGAGTAAGAGGGAGGGCTACGAGCAGTACTTC
TRBJ2-2,once,TRBV7-3,15,TRBD2,CASSLTGGFTGELFF,TGTGCCAGCAGCTTAACCGGGGGGTTCACCGGGGAGCTGTTTTTT
TRBJ2-7,NA,TRBV2,12,NA,CASINGSYEQYF,TGTGCCAGCATAAACGGGTCCTACGAGCAGTACTTC
TRBJ1-4,NA,TRBV9,14,NA,CASSGGGPNEKLFF,TGTGCCAGCAGCGGCGGGGGGCCCAATGAAAAACTGTTTTTT
TRBJ1-1,NA,TRBV6-4,13,NA,CASSVVAGNEAFF,TGTGCCAGCAGTGTCGTGGCAGGGAATGAAGCTTTCTTT
TRBJ2-1,NA,TRBV4-3,15,TRBD2,CASSQGLAGGNEQFF,TGCGCCAGCAGCCAAGGGCTAGCGGGAGGCAATGAGCAGTTCTTC
TRBJ2-3,NA,TRBV9,20,TRBD2,CASSVARGLAVSEYTDTQYF,TGTGCCAGCAGCGTAGCTCGAGGACTAGCGGTCTCAGAGTACACAGATACGCAGTATTTT
TRBJ2-7,NA,TRBV6-5,14,NA,CASSYSSMGYEQYF,TGTGCCAGCAGTTATTCCTCAATGGGGTACGAGCAGTACTTC
TRBJ2-5,NA,TRBV7-9,16,TRBD2,CASSHGLAGVGETQYF,TGTGCCAGCAGCCATGGACTAGCGGGAGTTGGAGAGACCCAGTACTTC
TRBJ1-4,NA,TRBV7-9,16,NA,CASSQPTGPTNEKLFF,TGTGCCAGCAGCCAACCTACAGGGCCGACTAATGAAAAACTGTTTTTT
TRBJ2-7,NA,TRBV9,18,NA,CASSVGDGQGGGPYEQYF,TGTGCCAGCAGCGTCGGAGACGGCCAGGGCGGCGGCCCCTACGAGCAGTACTTC
TRBJ2-7,NA,TRBV6-5,13,NA,CASSYSLGYEQYF,TGTGCCAGCAGTTACTCTCTAGGGTACGAGCAGTACTTC
TRBJ2-2,NA,TRBV29-1,15,TRBD1,CSVETGTGTPGELFF,TGCAGCGTTGAAACCGGGACAGGGACCCCCGGGGAGCTGTTTTTT